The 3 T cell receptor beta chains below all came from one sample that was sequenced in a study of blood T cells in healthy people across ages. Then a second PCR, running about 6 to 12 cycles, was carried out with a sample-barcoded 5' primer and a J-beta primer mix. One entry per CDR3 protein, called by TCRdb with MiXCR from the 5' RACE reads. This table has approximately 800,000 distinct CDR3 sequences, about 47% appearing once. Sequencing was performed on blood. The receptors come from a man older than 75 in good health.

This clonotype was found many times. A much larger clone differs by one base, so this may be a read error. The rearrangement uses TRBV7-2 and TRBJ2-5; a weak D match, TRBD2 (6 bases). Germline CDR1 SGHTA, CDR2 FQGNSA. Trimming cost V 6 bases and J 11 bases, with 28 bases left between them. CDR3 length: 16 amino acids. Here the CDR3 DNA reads TGTGCCAGCAGTGAAACCGCCGGGACTTTACAAAATGAGCAGTACTTC. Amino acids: CASSETAGTLQNEQYF.

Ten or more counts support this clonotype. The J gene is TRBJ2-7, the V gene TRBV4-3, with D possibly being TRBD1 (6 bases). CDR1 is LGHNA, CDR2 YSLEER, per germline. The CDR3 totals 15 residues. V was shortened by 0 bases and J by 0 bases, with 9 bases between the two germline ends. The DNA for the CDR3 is TGCGCCAGCAGCCAAGATTGGGACAACTCCTACGAGCAGTACTTC. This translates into CASSQDWDNSYEQYF.

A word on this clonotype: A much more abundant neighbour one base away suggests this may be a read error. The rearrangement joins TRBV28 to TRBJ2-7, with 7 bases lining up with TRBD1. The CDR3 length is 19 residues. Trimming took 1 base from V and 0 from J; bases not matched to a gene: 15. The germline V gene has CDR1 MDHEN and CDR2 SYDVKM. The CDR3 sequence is CASSLLKLQQGYSSYEQYF. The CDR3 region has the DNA TGTGCCAGCAGTTTATTAAAACTACAACAGGGGTACAGCTCCTACGAGCAGTACTTC.